The next 12 T cell receptor beta chains were all read from a single sample in a study of T cells after posttransplantation cyclophosphamide (dated by TCRdb to between 2015 and 2016). The library was prepared using the immunoSEQ multiplex PCR assay. Entries here come from immuneACCESS through TCRdb and include only in-frame sequences with V and J called. Some clones fail to appear in such tables; in the studies checked, an unresolved V gene covers under half of the shortfall, and the cause of the remainder is unknown. This sample lists around 16,000 clones; around 82% were detected once. The ten most abundant clones make up less than 5.5% of the sample. The control cohort was around twelve patients given myeloablative marrow transplants with methotrexate plus a calcineurin inhibitor, sampled 1 year after transplant. The sequencing here drew on PBMCs, taken approximately 390 days after allogeneic stem cell transplant with calcineurin inhibitor and methotrexate. The origin of the receptors is a male patient aged 18-29 years who received an allogeneic stem cell transplant from a related donor, was CMV-positive, and had no GVHD. After a transplant, certain T cells may trace back to the graft donor.

This chain connects TRBV2 to TRBJ1-1, with D maybe TRBD1 (6 bases). Germline CDR1 SNHLY, CDR2 FYNNEI. CDR3 length: 13 residues. V lost 5 bases to trimming and J lost 4 bases, with 11 bases between them. This CDR3 is CASSQRGGTEAFF. The CDR3 bases are TGTGCCAGCAGTCAGAGAGGGGGCACTGAAGCTTTCTTT.

In its sample, this clone was seen once. This rearrangement joins TRBV30 to TRBJ2-3; 9 bases align to TRBD2. The V gene end was trimmed by 0 bases and the J gene end by 7 bases; junction bases not matched to a gene: 14. Germline loops: CDR1 GTSNPN, CDR2 SVGIG (reference sequence). The CDR3 has 17 residues. In DNA, the CDR3 is TGTGCCTGGAGTGTATGGTTAGCGGGGGACTTTAGGAATACGCAGTATTTT. Its protein is CAWSVWLAGDFRNTQYF.

The gene calls are TRBV27 and TRBJ1-3; D unresolved. This CDR3 spans 16 amino acids. V was shortened by 0 bases and J by 0 bases, with 9 bases between the two germline ends. CDR1 MNHEY and CDR2 SMNVEV come from the germline V gene (reference sequence). The CDR3 region is CASSLSPQLSGNTIYF. CDR3 nucleotides: TGTGCCAGCAGTTTATCCCCACAGCTCTCTGGAAACACCATATATTTT.

This clone was detected once. The V call is TRBV4-3, the J call TRBJ2-1, with D possibly TRBD1 on 6 matching bases. Germline CDR1 and CDR2: LGHNA and YSLEER. The CDR3 spans 11 residues. V was pared by 3 bases and J by 9 bases, with 6 bases between. CDR3 DNA sequence: TGCGCCAGCAGCCAGGACAGTGAGCAGTTCTTC. This sequence encodes CASSQDSEQFF.

The chain combines TRBV7-9 with TRBJ1-2; TRBD1 agrees at 9 bases. This CDR3 region has 14 residues. J lost 5 bases, V lost 5 bases, and 6 bases had no gene match. Germline V lookup: CDR1 SEHNR, CDR2 FQNEAQ (reference sequence). The DNA for the CDR3 is TGTGCCAGCAGCACAACGGACAGGGGATATGGCTACACCTTC. Protein: CASSTTDRGYGYTF.

The chain is built from TRBV29-1 and TRBJ1-1, with 7 bases identical to TRBD1. This CDR3 is built from 15 residues. Germline V gene sequence: CDR1 SQVTM, CDR2 ANQGSEA. Germline trimming cut 6 bases from V and 5 bases from J; bases unmatched to any gene: 15. CDR3 protein: CSVAGTVMVRTEAFF. The CDR3 bases are TGCAGCGTCGCCGGGACAGTTATGGTAAGGACTGAAGCTTTCTTT. Full variable domain (remainder filled in from reference TRBV29-1 and TRBJ1-1): SAVISQKPSRDICQRGTSLTIQCQVDSQVTMMFWYRQQPGQSLTLIATANQGSEATYESGFVIDKFPISRPNLTFSTLTVSNMSPEDSSIYLCSVAGTVMVRTEAFFGQGTRLTVV.

Here the CDR3 DNA reads TGTGCCAGCAGCCCTTGGGCCTTCACAGATACGCAGTATTTT. Translation: CASSPWAFTDTQYF. V and J are TRBV11-2 and TRBJ2-3; D is unresolved. Germline V gene data show CDR1 as SGHAT and CDR2 as FQNNGV. V lost 5 bases, J lost 2 bases, and 11 bases lay in between. The CDR3 is 14 residues long. Looking up the rest from reference TRBV11-2 and TRBJ2-3 gives the full variable domain: EAGVAQSPRYKIIEKRQSVAFWCNPISGHATLYWYQQILGQGPKLLIQFQNNGVVDDSQLPKDRFSAERLKGVDSTLKIQPAKLEDSAVYLCASSPWAFTDTQYFGPGTRLTVL.

This clone was observed a single time. This chain connects TRBV11-1 to TRBJ2-3, with D possibly TRBD2 on 7 matching bases. Germline lookup yields CDR1 SGHAT and CDR2 FQDESV (reference sequence). Trimming left V 2 bases short and J 4 bases short, with 13 bases between. This CDR3 comprises 15 residues. In nucleotides, the CDR3 is TGTGCCAGCAGCTTATCCCAGGGGAGGGCAGATACGCAGTATTTT. It is translated as CASSLSQGRADTQYF.

The V and J genes are TRBV11-3 and TRBJ2-3; possibly TRBD2 for D (7 bases). The CDR3 contains 16 residues. The V gene's germline CDR1 is SGHNT and CDR2 YENEEA. Trimming stripped 0 bases from V and 6 bases from J, with 16 bases between. The chain's CDR3 is CASSLDGGGSSDTQYF. The CDR3, as DNA: TGTGCCAGCAGCTTAGATGGGGGCGGGAGCAGTGATACGCAGTATTTT.

Here the CDR3 reads CASSPRQVNYGYTF. The CDR3 nucleotides are TGTGCCAGCAGCCCCCGACAGGTTAACTATGGCTACACCTTC. V and J are TRBV7-9 and TRBJ1-2; possibly TRBD1 for D (6 bases). V was clipped by 5 bases and J by 1 base, with 11 bases between them. In germline, CDR1 is SEHNR, CDR2 FQNEAQ (reference sequence). There are 14 residues in the CDR3.

The rearrangement uses TRBV6-4 and TRBJ2-3; TRBD2 aligns across 11 bases. The CDR3 is 18 residues long. Per germline, CDR1 MRHNA and CDR2 SNTAGT. Unmatched junction bases numbered 9, after V lost 0 bases and J lost 4 bases. This CDR3 reads CASSDSLIAGGPPDTQYF. As DNA, the CDR3 is TGTGCCAGCAGTGACTCTCTGATAGCGGGAGGGCCGCCAGATACGCAGTATTTT.

The chain links TRBV6-5 to TRBJ1-2, with D uncertain. V dropped 4 bases and J dropped 3 bases, with 9 bases sitting between them. This CDR3 has 13 amino acids. Germline V gene lookup returns CDR1 MNHEY and CDR2 SVGAGI. The CDR3 DNA sequence: TGTGCCAGCAGTTCCGTCGGGGACTATGGCTACACCTTC. Translation: CASSSVGDYGYTF.